The clone carrying this T cell receptor (beta chain) has more than one count but fewer than ten. Its antigen is as yet unknown. 13 Jbeta primers and 60 Vbeta primers were used for the PCR. The table came from immunoSEQ multiplex PCR; TCRdb's copy has only in-frame clones and leaves some out. The sample yields some 130,000 clones, about 63% seen once. The data were obtained in a study of cytomegalovirus exposure and HLA in healthy donors. Study-wide points: When the data were analyzed later, several of the most significant clusters appeared to be linked to common viral pathogens. Highly shared sequence variants in one cluster were likely a sequencing artifact. Near-uniform donor sequencing depth was presumed by presence/absence analyses.

At the time of sampling, donors were nominally healthy, though unrecorded immune exposures were likely. Germline CDR1 reads LGHNA; CDR2 reads YNFKEQ. Trimming left V 0 bases short and J 6 bases short, with 12 bases between. CDR3 length: 15 amino acids. This rearrangement joins TRBV4-2 to TRBJ1-5; D is unclear. The sequence derives from a young man in good health and CMV-seropositive. The sequenced material came from PBMCs. CDR3 sequence reads: CASSQDYGTTQPQHF. The CDR3 region has the DNA TGTGCCAGCAGCCAAGATTATGGCACAACTCAGCCCCAGCATTTT.